The next 3 T cell receptor beta chains were all read from a single sample in a study of T cell responses to AZD1222 COVID-19 vaccine. Sequencing was performed with immunoSEQ multiplex PCR; in TCRdb, only in-frame clones are kept and a portion is missing. The sample records 60,000 to 100,000 clones, around 87% being singletons. The sample in question was peripheral blood, obtained on day 0 of AZD1222 vaccination. The origin of the receptors is an adult in good health.

This chain's CDR3 is CASSQGGSYNSPLHF. As DNA, the CDR3 is TGTGCCAGCAGCCAAGGGGGGTCCTATAATTCACCCCTCCACTTT. V is TRBV3-1 (or the pseudogene TRBV3-2) and J is TRBJ1-6; a possible D gene is TRBD1 (5 bases). Germline CDR1 is LGHDT and CDR2 is YNNKEL (reference sequence). The CDR3 has 15 amino acids. With 1 base removed from V and 1 base from J, the gap between germline ends came to 5 bases.

The J gene is TRBJ2-5, the V gene TRBV2, with a weak D call TRBD2 (5 bases). This CDR3 comprises 15 residues. V was pared by 0 bases and J by 5 bases, with 13 bases between. Germline CDR1 reads SNHLY; CDR2 reads FYNNEI. The CDR3 DNA is TGTGCCAGCAGTGAAGCGTCTCTCGGGGTTGAGACCCAGTACTTC. Its protein is CASSEASLGVETQYF.

The V gene is TRBV5-1, the J gene TRBJ1-6; tentatively, D is TRBD1 (6 bases). Trimming pared 6 bases from V and 9 bases from J, leaving 22 bases between. CDR3 size: 16 residues. The germline gives CDR1 SGHRS, CDR2 YFSETQ. The CDR3 DNA is TGCGCCAGCACCCCCGAGGGTCAGGGGTCGGGTTCACCCCTCCACTTT. Translation gives CASTPEGQGSGSPLHF.